The 2 T cell receptor beta chains below all came from one sample that was sequenced in a study of blood T cell repertoires in COVID-19. Assay: immunoSEQ multiplex PCR; the TCRdb copy retains only in-frame clones and omits some. The data contain 190,000 or so clones, 65% to 85% of them seen just once; the ten biggest clones take up roughly 2.9%. The sequenced sample was peripheral blood. These receptor sequences come from a man aged 45 to 65 with active or convalescent COVID-19.

V and J are TRBV2 and TRBJ2-7, with 7 bases fitting TRBD1. Per the germline V gene, CDR1 is SNHLY and CDR2 is FYNNEI. The V segment lost 6 bases and the J segment 0 bases; nucleotides outside the gene matches: 11. The CDR3 sequence is 16 residues long. CDR3 bases: TGTGCCAGCAGCGCTGTTCGGGACAGAAGCTCCTACGAGCAGTACTTC. Protein sequence: CASSAVRDRSSYEQYF.

The chain links TRBV5-5 to TRBJ2-3; D call uncertain. Looked up from germline, CDR1 is SGHKS and CDR2 is YYEKEE (reference sequence). Deletions cut 2 bases from V and 4 bases from J, with 8 bases between. The CDR3 totals 13 residues. CDR3 DNA sequence: TGTGCCAGCAGCTTCCAGGTTTCAGATACGCAGTATTTT. This encodes CASSFQVSDTQYF. The variable domain in full, with the rest retrieved from reference TRBV5-5 and TRBJ2-3, is DAGVTQSPTHLIKTRGQQVTLRCSPISGHKSVSWYQQVLGQGPQFIFQYYEKEERGRGNFPDRFSARQFPNYSSELNVNALLLGDSALYLCASSFQVSDTQYFGPGTRLTVL.